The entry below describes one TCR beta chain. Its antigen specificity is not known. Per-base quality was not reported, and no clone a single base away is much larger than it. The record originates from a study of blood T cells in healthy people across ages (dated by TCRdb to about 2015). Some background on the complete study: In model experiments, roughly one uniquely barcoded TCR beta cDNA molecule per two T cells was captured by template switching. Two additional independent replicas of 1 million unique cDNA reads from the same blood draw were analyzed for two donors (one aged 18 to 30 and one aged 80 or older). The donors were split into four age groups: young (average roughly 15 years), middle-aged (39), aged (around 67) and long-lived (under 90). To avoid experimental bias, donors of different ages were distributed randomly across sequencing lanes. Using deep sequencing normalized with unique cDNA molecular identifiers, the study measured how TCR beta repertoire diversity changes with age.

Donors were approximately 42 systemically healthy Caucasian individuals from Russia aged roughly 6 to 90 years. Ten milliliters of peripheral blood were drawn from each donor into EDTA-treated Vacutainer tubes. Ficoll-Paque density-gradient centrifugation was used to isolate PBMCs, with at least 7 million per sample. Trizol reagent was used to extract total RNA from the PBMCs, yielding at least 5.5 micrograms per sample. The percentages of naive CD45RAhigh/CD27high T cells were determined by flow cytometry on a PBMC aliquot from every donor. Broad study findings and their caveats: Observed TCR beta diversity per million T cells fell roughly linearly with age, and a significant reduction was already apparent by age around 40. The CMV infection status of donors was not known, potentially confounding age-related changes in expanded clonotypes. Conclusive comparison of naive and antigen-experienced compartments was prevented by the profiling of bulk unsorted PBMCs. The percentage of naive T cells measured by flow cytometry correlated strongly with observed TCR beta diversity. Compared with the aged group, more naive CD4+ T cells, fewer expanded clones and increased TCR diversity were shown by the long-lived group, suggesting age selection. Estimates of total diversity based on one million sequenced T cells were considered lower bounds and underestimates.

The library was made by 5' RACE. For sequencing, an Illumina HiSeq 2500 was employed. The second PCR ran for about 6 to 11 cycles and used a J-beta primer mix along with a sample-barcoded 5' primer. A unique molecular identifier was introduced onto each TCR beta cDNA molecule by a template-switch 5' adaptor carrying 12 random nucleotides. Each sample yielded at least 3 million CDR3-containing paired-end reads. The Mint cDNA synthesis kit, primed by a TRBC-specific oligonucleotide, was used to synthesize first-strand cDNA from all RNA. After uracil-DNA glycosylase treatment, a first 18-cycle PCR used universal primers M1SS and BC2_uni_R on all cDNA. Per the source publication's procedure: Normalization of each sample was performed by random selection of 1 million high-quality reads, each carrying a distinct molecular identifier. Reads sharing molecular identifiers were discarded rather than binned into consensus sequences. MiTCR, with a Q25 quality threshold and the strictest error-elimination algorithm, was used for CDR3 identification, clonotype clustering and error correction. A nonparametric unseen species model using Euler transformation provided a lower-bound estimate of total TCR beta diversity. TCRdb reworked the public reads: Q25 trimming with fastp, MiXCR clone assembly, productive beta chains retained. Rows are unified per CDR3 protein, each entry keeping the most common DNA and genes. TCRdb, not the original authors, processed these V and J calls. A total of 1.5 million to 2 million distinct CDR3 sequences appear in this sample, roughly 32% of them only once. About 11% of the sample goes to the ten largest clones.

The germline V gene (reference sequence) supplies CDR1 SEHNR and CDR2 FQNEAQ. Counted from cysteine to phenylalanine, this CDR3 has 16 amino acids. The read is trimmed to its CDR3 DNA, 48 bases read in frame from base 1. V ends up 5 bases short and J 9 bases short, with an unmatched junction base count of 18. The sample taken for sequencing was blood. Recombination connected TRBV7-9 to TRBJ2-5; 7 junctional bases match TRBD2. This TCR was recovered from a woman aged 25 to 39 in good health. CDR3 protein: CASSLFGGGLVEAQYF. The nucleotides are TGTGCCAGCAGCCTCTTTGGGGGGGGTCTTGTGGAGGCCCAGTACTTC. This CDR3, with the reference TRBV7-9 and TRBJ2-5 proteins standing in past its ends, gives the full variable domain DTGVSQNPRHKITKRGQNVTFRCDPISEHNRLYWYRQTLGQGPEFLTYFQNEAQLEKSRLLSDRFSAERPKGSFSTLEIQRTEQGDSAMYLCASSLFGGGLVEAQYFGPGTRLLVL.